The text below deals with one TCR beta chain. Its antigen remains unknown. Alongside a J-beta primer mix, a sample-barcoded 5' primer served in a second PCR lasting roughly 7 to 12 cycles. TCRdb itself ran the 5' RACE reads through MiXCR, one entry per CDR3 protein. The sample carries 550,000 to 600,000 distinct CDR3 sequences, roughly 28% recorded once. These data are taken from a study of blood T cells in healthy people across ages. General study findings and limits: Diversity estimates from one million T cells were considered underestimates. Expanded clonotype changes were possibly confounded by unknown donor CMV status. It was found that TCR beta diversity correlated strongly with the percentage of naive T cells.

Trimming removed 0 bases from V and 3 bases from J, with 10 bases in between. This CDR3 region has 14 residues. Germline-derived CDR1 and CDR2 are SGHRS and YFSETQ. This rearrangement joins TRBV5-1 to TRBJ2-7; D possibly corresponds to TRBD1 (6 bases). The origin of this receptor is a woman in her 70s in good health. Material for sequencing was blood. CDR3: CASSLDRAHYEQYF. In DNA, the CDR3 is TGCGCCAGCAGCTTGGACAGGGCCCACTACGAGCAGTACTTC.